This T cell receptor beta chain was sequenced in a study of blood T cells in healthy people across ages. Ten milliliters of peripheral blood were drawn from each donor into EDTA-treated tubes. This clonotype was seen only a few times. Germline V lookup: CDR1 MNHEY, CDR2 SVGAGI. V dropped 6 bases and J dropped 0 bases, with 12 bases sitting between them. The CDR3 length is 15 residues. Using a J-beta primer mix together with a sample-barcoded 5' primer, a second PCR was run for roughly 6 to 11 cycles. Sequencing of every sample gave 2.5 million or more CDR3-containing paired-end reads. TCRdb re-called the 5' RACE reads through MiXCR, storing one row per CDR3 protein. Among 700,000 to 1,000,000 distinct CDR3 sequences listed, about 42% were seen once.

The chain employs TRBV6-5 and TRBJ2-1; D possibly matches TRBD1 or TRBD2 (6 bases each). The specimen was blood. This receptor was taken from a man aged 55-75 years in good health. In DNA, the CDR3 is TGTGCCAGCAGCCCAGGGGACTTCTCCTACAATGAGCAGTTCTTC. Amino acids: CASSPGDFSYNEQFF.